The 17 T cell receptor beta chains reported below all come from one sample, sequenced in a study of T cell responses to AZD1222 COVID-19 vaccine. Generated by immunoSEQ multiplex PCR, the TCRdb table keeps only in-frame clones and is missing some. Here the sample spans about 150,000 clones, around 86% being singletons. The source material was peripheral blood, sampled 28 days after the second AZD1222 dose. These TCRs come from an adult who received the AZD1222 COVID-19 vaccine.

This sequence joins TRBV2 and TRBJ2-7; TRBD2 is a possible D gene (6 bases). The ends were cut back, 6 bases at V and 0 bases at J, with 18 bases in the middle. Germline CDR1 is SNHLY and CDR2 is FYNNEI. The CDR3 contains 16 residues. The DNA for the CDR3 is TGTGCCAGCAGCGGCCCCGGGACTCTCCTCTCCTACGAGCAGTACTTC. Protein: CASSGPGTLLSYEQYF.

The chain is built from TRBV27 and TRBJ1-6, with 7 bases lining up with TRBD1. With V trimmed by 5 bases and J by 7 bases, 5 bases remained unmatched. Germline-derived CDR1 and CDR2 are MNHEY and SMNVEV (reference sequence). This CDR3 has 14 amino acids. The CDR3 DNA follows: TGTGCCAGCAGTCTGGGAGGGGGCAATTCACCCCTCCACTTT. This codes for CASSLGGGNSPLHF.

V gene TRBV11-3 combines with J gene TRBJ2-7, with TRBD2 identical over 8 bases. The CDR3 is 14 amino acids. V shed 6 bases and J 4 bases; nucleotides not matched to a gene: 8. The V gene's germline CDR1 is SGHNT and CDR2 YENEEA. Written as DNA, the CDR3 is TGTGCCAGCAGGTGGAGCGGGAGTAGGTACGAGCAGTACTTC. This translates into CASRWSGSRYEQYF.

The rearrangement joins TRBV4-1 to TRBJ2-7, with 7 bases that match TRBD2. The CDR3 consists of 16 residues. Germline CDR1 reads MGHRA; CDR2 reads YSYEKL. The V and J ends lost 1 base and 0 bases, in that order; junction bases with no gene match: 6. The CDR3: CASSQVGKRDSYEQYF. The CDR3 DNA follows: TGCGCCAGCAGCCAAGTGGGCAAGCGGGACTCCTACGAGCAGTACTTC.

The chain joins TRBV6-6 to TRBJ2-5; maybe TRBD2 (6 bases). The germline V gene encodes CDR1 MNHNY and CDR2 SVGAGI (reference sequence). V was trimmed by 2 bases and J by 4 bases, leaving 14 bases between them. The CDR3 has 15 amino acids. This CDR3 is CASSYGVGRRETQYF. CDR3 bases: TGTGCCAGCAGTTACGGCGTTGGGAGGCGAGAGACCCAGTACTTC.

The rearrangement uses TRBV4-1 and TRBJ2-3, with 9 bases that match TRBD1. The junction had 1 base not matched to a gene; V was cut back by 4 bases and J by 2 bases. Germline V CDR1 and CDR2: MGHRA, YSYEKL. The CDR3 extends over 14 amino acids. This chain's CDR3 is CASSRDRDTDTQYF. CDR3 sequence (DNA): TGCGCCAGCAGCCGGGACAGGGACACAGATACGCAGTATTTT.

This rearrangement joins TRBV6-5 to TRBJ2-7; the D gene is possibly TRBD2 (6 bases). The germline V gene has CDR1 MNHEY and CDR2 SVGAGI. This CDR3 spans 13 amino acids. V lost 6 bases, J lost 2 bases, and 11 bases lay in between. CDR3 amino acids: CASRTGLAYEQYF. CDR3 coding DNA: TGTGCCAGCAGAACGGGACTTGCCTACGAGCAGTACTTC.

This clone was recorded a few times. The chain links TRBV7-2 to TRBJ2-4, with D perhaps given as TRBD1 or TRBD2 (7 bases each). Trimming left V 5 bases short and J 9 bases short, with 17 bases between. The length of the CDR3 is 14 residues. Germline CDR1 SGHTA, CDR2 FQGNSA. This CDR3 is CASSPRQGGGIQYF. The CDR3 DNA reads TGTGCCAGCAGCCCCCGACAGGGAGGGGGCATTCAGTACTTC. Full variable domain (rest looked up from reference TRBV7-2 and TRBJ2-4): GAGVSQSPSNKVTEKGKDVELRCDPISGHTALYWYRQSLGQGLEFLIYFQGNSAPDKSGLPSDRFSAERTGGSVSTLTIQRTQQEDSAVYLCASSPRQGGGIQYFGAGTRLSVL.

The chain joins TRBV11-1 to TRBJ2-3; tentatively, D is TRBD2 (6 bases). The germline V gene has CDR1 SGHAT and CDR2 FQDESV (reference sequence). The length of the CDR3 is 14 residues. V was cut by 5 bases and J by 6 bases, with 15 bases left in between. This CDR3 reads CASSIGTGRDTQYF. The CDR3 bases are TGTGCCAGCAGCATAGGGACTGGGAGGGATACGCAGTATTTT. The full variable domain, rest sourced from reference TRBV11-1 and TRBJ2-3, is EAEVAQSPRYKITEKSQAVAFWCDPISGHATLYWYRQILGQGPELLVQFQDESVVDDSQLPKDRFSAERLKGVDSTLKIQPAELGDSAMYLCASSIGTGRDTQYFGPGTRLTVL.

With respect to this clone: This specimen includes other DNA sequences encoding the same CDR3. The chain uses TRBV6-5 and TRBJ2-1, with D hard to call. The CDR3 is 10 residues long. V was cut by 6 bases and J by 4 bases, with 1 base left in between. Germline V gene sequence: CDR1 MNHEY, CDR2 SVGAGI. The CDR3 nucleotides are TGTGCCAGCAGGTACAATGAGCAGTTCTTC. Translating it yields CASRYNEQFF.

V gene TRBV7-9 combines with J gene TRBJ1-4; D possibly corresponds to TRBD1 (5 bases). V dropped 2 bases and J dropped 13 bases, with 14 bases sitting between them. This CDR3 is 13 amino acids long. Germline CDR1 and CDR2: SEHNR and FQNEAQ (reference sequence). Here the CDR3 reads CASSLNQGTRLFF. The CDR3 DNA reads as TGTGCCAGCAGCTTAAATCAAGGGACTAGACTGTTTTTT.

As DNA, the CDR3 is TGTGCCAGCAGGCTGACAGGGACAGAGACCCAGTACTTC. This translates into CASRLTGTETQYF. The J gene is TRBJ2-5, the V gene TRBV27; 7 nucleotides match TRBD1. The CDR3 has 13 residues. In germline, CDR1 is MNHEY, CDR2 SMNVEV (reference sequence). V was pared by 6 bases and J by 4 bases, with 5 bases of the junction left unmatched.

The chain carries TRBV25-1 and TRBJ1-2; TRBD1 aligns across 12 bases. Trimming removed 5 bases from V and 4 bases from J; junction bases left unmatched: 8. The germline V gene has CDR1 MGHDK and CDR2 SYGVNS. The CDR3 has 16 residues. The CDR3 sequence is CASSSSGTGGSYGYTF. CDR3 bases: TGTGCCAGCAGTTCCTCCGGGACAGGGGGCTCCTATGGCTACACCTTC.

The chain joins TRBV5-6 to TRBJ1-1; D ambiguous. Trimming cost V 6 bases and J 4 bases, with 19 bases left between them. The CDR3 extends over 15 amino acids. Germline values: CDR1 SGHDT, CDR2 YYEEEE. The DNA for the CDR3 is TGTGCCAGCACCCTTCGGGCAGCACAAAGCACTGAAGCTTTCTTT. Protein product: CASTLRAAQSTEAFF.

V gene TRBV7-2 combines with J gene TRBJ1-3; 10 bases are shared with TRBD1. CDR3 size: 15 residues. CDR1 is SGHTA, CDR2 FQGNSA, per germline. Germline trimming cut 7 bases from V and 2 bases from J; bases unmatched to any gene: 5. CDR3 in DNA: TGTGCCAGCATACGACAGGGGGCGGCTGGAAACACCATATATTTT. It encodes CASIRQGAAGNTIYF. The variable domain in full, with the rest retrieved from reference TRBV7-2 and TRBJ1-3, is GAGVSQSPSNKVTEKGKDVELRCDPISGHTALYWYRQSLGQGLEFLIYFQGNSAPDKSGLPSDRFSAERTGGSVSTLTIQRTQQEDSAVYLCASIRQGAAGNTIYFGEGSWLTVV.

This chain links TRBV3-1 (or the pseudogene TRBV3-2) with TRBJ2-3, with 9 bases matching TRBD2. The J segment lost 2 bases and the V segment lost 3 bases, leaving 9 bases of the junction unmatched. Per germline, CDR1 LGHDT and CDR2 YNNKEL (reference sequence). CDR3 length: 17 amino acids. The CDR3 loop is CASSQWASGTYTDTQYF. The CDR3 DNA reads as TGTGCCAGCAGCCAGTGGGCTAGCGGGACATACACAGATACGCAGTATTTT.

CDR3 bases: TGTGCCACCAGCAGAGATCCGATGGGGGTGGATTCACCCCTCCACTTT. Protein sequence: CATSRDPMGVDSPLHF. This rearrangement joins TRBV15 to TRBJ1-6; perhaps TRBD1 as D (5 bases). V was pared by 0 bases and J by 8 bases, with 14 bases between. CDR3 length: 16 residues. Germline V gene lookup returns CDR1 LNHNV and CDR2 YYDKDF (reference sequence).